The 20 T cell receptor beta chains in this list originate from one sample, sequenced in a study of T-cell memory formation after mild COVID-19. TCRdb redid the calling of the 5' RACE reads with MiXCR, one entry per CDR3 protein. The repertoire holds under 600,000 distinct CDR3 sequences, with about 20% as singletons. The specimen was PBMCs or a T cell subset sorted from them (not recorded which). All receptors derive from an adult woman who had mild COVID-19 (a few samples of this study predate the infection). Cell type and time point are not known.

This clonotype was detected only a few times. The rearrangement links TRBV24-1 to TRBJ2-1; weak D call: TRBD2 (7 bases). Germline V gives CDR1 KGHDR, CDR2 SFDVKD. Deletions cut 1 base from V and 0 bases from J, with 9 bases between. The length of the CDR3 is 16 residues. The CDR3 DNA reads TGTGCCACCAGTGATTTAAGGGGGGGCTCCTACAATGAGCAGTTCTTC. Amino acid sequence: CATSDLRGGSYNEQFF.

The chain couples TRBV4-2 to TRBJ1-5; no clear D. Trimming removed 1 base from V and 9 bases from J, with 10 bases in between. This CDR3 comprises 13 residues. Germline CDR1 LGHNA, CDR2 YNFKEQ. The CDR3 coding sequence is TGTGCCAGCAGCCAAGCGAGGGAGCGGCCCCAGCATTTT. Protein sequence: CASSQARERPQHF.

The V call is TRBV9, the J call TRBJ2-7, with D tentatively TRBD2 (5 bases). Germline loops: CDR1 SGDLS, CDR2 YYNGEE. V lost 4 bases and J lost 2, with 10 bases in between. This CDR3 is 13 amino acids long. In nucleotides, the CDR3 is TGTGCCAGCAGCCCCGGGGAAGCCTACGAGCAGTACTTC. It yields the protein CASSPGEAYEQYF. Full variable domain (remainder filled in from reference TRBV9 and TRBJ2-7): DSGVTQTPKHLITATGQRVTLRCSPRSGDLSVYWYQQSLDQGLQFLIQYYNGEERAKGNILERFSAQQFPDLHSELNLSSLELGDSALYFCASSPGEAYEQYFGPGTRLTVT.

The genes are TRBV5-1 and TRBJ2-3; TRBD1 matches 9 bases. CDR3 length: 15 residues. Germline CDR1 reads SGHRS; CDR2 reads YFSETQ. Trimming at V came to 3 bases and at J to 2 bases, leaving 4 bases not matched to a gene. As DNA, the CDR3 is TGCGCCAGCAGCTCTAACAGGGGGCTCACAGATACGCAGTATTTT. The encoded protein is CASSSNRGLTDTQYF.

This clonotype was picked up a small number of times. The rearrangement links TRBV7-3 to TRBJ2-1, with D hard to call. Germline V gene lookup returns CDR1 SGHTA and CDR2 FQGTGA. Trimming removed 5 bases at V and 6 bases at J, with 11 bases between. The CDR3 sequence is 13 residues long. This CDR3 is CASSPKKANEQFF. The DNA of the CDR3 is TGTGCCAGCAGCCCCAAAAAGGCCAATGAGCAGTTCTTC.

The chain has TRBV11-1 and TRBJ2-1; TRBD2 matches at 14 bases. In germline, CDR1 is SGHAT, CDR2 FQDESV (reference sequence). The CDR3 covers 17 residues. With 5 bases clipped from V and 8 bases from J, the junction kept 11 bases outside the gene matches. The CDR3 spells CASSLRLAGGNLDEQFF. Written as DNA, the CDR3 is TGTGCCAGCAGCCTGCGACTAGCGGGAGGGAACTTGGATGAGCAGTTCTTC. The variable domain in full, completed from reference TRBV11-1 and TRBJ2-1, reads EAEVAQSPRYKITEKSQAVAFWCDPISGHATLYWYRQILGQGPELLVQFQDESVVDDSQLPKDRFSAERLKGVDSTLKIQPAELGDSAMYLCASSLRLAGGNLDEQFFGPGTRLTVL.

The chain couples TRBV19 to TRBJ1-1, with 9 bases identical to TRBD1. The CDR3 runs 17 residues. Per germline, CDR1 LNHDA and CDR2 SQIVND (reference sequence). J lost 4 bases, V lost 3 bases, and 12 bases had no gene match. The CDR3 reads CASSIQRVGQGGTEAFF. The CDR3 DNA reads TGTGCCAGTAGTATTCAAAGAGTGGGACAGGGCGGCACTGAAGCTTTCTTT.

The chain links TRBV28 to TRBJ2-6, with 7 bases that match TRBD1. The germline V gene encodes CDR1 MDHEN and CDR2 SYDVKM. Trimming at V came to 6 bases and at J to 2 bases, leaving 4 bases not matched to a gene. The CDR3 length is 15 residues. CDR3 sequence (DNA): TGTGCCAGCAGCGAGGGGGCGGCTGGGGCCAACGTCCTGACTTTC. This gives the protein CASSEGAAGANVLTF.

This clonotype turned up a few times. V is TRBV6-1 and J is TRBJ1-5; 7 nucleotides match TRBD1. V lost 6 bases, J lost 3 bases, and 8 bases stayed unmatched. The CDR3 totals 15 residues. Germline lookup yields CDR1 MNHNS and CDR2 SASEGT. For the CDR3, the DNA is TGTGCCAGCAGGAGGGGGACAGCTAACAATCAGCCCCAGCATTTT. Protein product: CASRRGTANNQPQHF.

The chain employs TRBV3-1 and TRBJ2-7, with 9 bases identical to TRBD2. V shed 1 base, J shed 5 bases, and the junction held 9 bases outside the gene matches. The CDR3 contains 16 residues. The germline V gene encodes CDR1 LGHDT and CDR2 YNNKEL (reference sequence). CDR3 region: CASSQGISGTSNEQYF. The CDR3 DNA is TGTGCCAGCAGCCAAGGAATATCCGGGACTAGCAACGAGCAGTACTTC.

CDR3 region: CASSNQDSMLDEQYF. CDR3 in DNA: TGTGCCAGTAGTAACCAGGATAGTATGTTGGACGAGCAGTACTTC. The genes are TRBV19 and TRBJ2-7; D uncertain. The CDR3 extends over 15 amino acids. The V end lost 4 bases, the J end lost 5 bases, and 18 bases lay between the germline ends. CDR1 is LNHDA and CDR2 is SQIVND in the germline V gene (reference sequence).

There are a few counts of this clonotype. The chain links TRBV7-9 to TRBJ2-5, with unresolved D. This CDR3 comprises 16 residues. The germline V gene encodes CDR1 SEHNR and CDR2 FQNEAQ (reference sequence). V was cut by 1 base and J by 1 base, with 13 bases left in between. CDR3 DNA sequence: TGTGCCAGCAGCTTAGTTGTGGCGGCATCCCAAGAGACCCAGTACTTC. It translates to CASSLVVAASQETQYF.

This chain uses TRBV6-5 with TRBJ2-7; maybe TRBD1 (5 bases). Trimming cost V 5 bases and J 1 base, with 12 bases left between them. Germline CDR1 and CDR2: MNHEY and SVGAGI. This CDR3 region has 14 residues. CDR3 region: CASSRTTNSYEQYF. CDR3 DNA sequence: TGTGCCAGCAGTCGGACAACGAATTCCTACGAGCAGTACTTC.

This clonotype has more than one count but fewer than ten. This sequence joins TRBV5-6 and TRBJ2-7, with TRBD1 identical over 7 bases. Germline trimming cut 2 bases from V and 6 bases from J; bases unmatched to any gene: 8. There are 14 residues in the CDR3. Germline CDR1 is SGHDT and CDR2 is YYEEEE. The CDR3 nucleotides read TGTGCCAGCAGCTTTTCCAGGGGGTTTTTCGAGCAGTACTTC. Translation: CASSFSRGFFEQYF.

This clonotype has more than one count but fewer than ten. V and J are TRBV7-9 and TRBJ1-2; D not certain. The V and J ends lost 1 base and 6 bases respectively, with 6 bases between them. Germline V gene lookup returns CDR1 SEHNR and CDR2 FQNEAQ (reference sequence). The CDR3 runs to 12 residues. CDR3 amino acids: CASSLEEDGYTF. In DNA form, the CDR3 reads TGTGCCAGCAGCTTAGAAGAGGATGGCTACACCTTC.

In this sample, this clonotype turned up a few times. The chain employs TRBV7-9 and TRBJ1-1, with D tentatively TRBD1 (6 bases). Germline CDR1 and CDR2: SEHNR and FQNEAQ (reference sequence). V was clipped by 5 bases and J by 4 bases, with 11 bases between them. The CDR3 contains 13 residues. The CDR3 DNA follows: TGTGCCAGCAGCCCAGGGACAACCACTGAAGCTTTCTTT. This translates into CASSPGTTTEAFF.

The chain couples TRBV12-3 or TRBV12-4 to TRBJ2-1, with 11 bases that match TRBD2. The V segment lost 2 bases and the J segment 9 bases; nucleotides outside the gene matches: 15. The CDR3 sequence is 18 residues long. As DNA, the CDR3 is TGTGCCAGCAGTTTATGGGCTAGCGGGGGGCGAACGAAGCGTGAGCAGTTCTTC. The encoded protein is CASSLWASGGRTKREQFF.

This clonotype was seen a few times. The chain links TRBV7-3 to TRBJ2-1; TRBD2 might be the D (6 bases). The CDR3 consists of 15 residues. V was cut by 5 bases and J by 5 bases, with 16 bases left in between. Germline-derived CDR1 and CDR2 are SGHTA and FQGTGA. This chain's CDR3 is CASSTSPWRNNEQFF. The CDR3 DNA follows: TGTGCCAGCAGCACTAGCCCTTGGCGGAACAATGAGCAGTTCTTC.

In this sample, this clonotype turned up many times. The chain carries TRBV6-1 and TRBJ2-1, with 10 bases identical to TRBD1. Trimming cost V 6 bases and J 8 bases; bases outside gene matches: 4. The CDR3 runs 13 residues. Germline lookup yields CDR1 MNHNS and CDR2 SASEGT. CDR3 in DNA: TGTGCCAGCAGCCGGACAGGGGGTTATGAGCAGTTCTTC. Translation: CASSRTGGYEQFF.

The CDR3 sequence: CATSDGTVRGSYEQYF. The CDR3 nucleotides read TGTGCCACCAGTGACGGGACAGTCCGCGGCTCCTACGAGCAGTACTTC. This chain uses TRBV24-1 with TRBJ2-7; 7 bases line up with TRBD1. Germline V gene data show CDR1 as KGHDR and CDR2 as SFDVKD. The CDR3 is made up of 16 amino acids. V was pared by 4 bases and J by 0 bases, with 8 bases of the junction left unmatched.